The TCR beta chain described here comes from a study of blood T cell repertoires in COVID-19. Study-level background: The cDNA or gDNA used as material had been derived from T cells, B-cell-depleted T cells, or PBMCs.

The CDR3 spans 17 residues. V shed 4 bases, J shed 0 bases, and the junction held 6 bases outside the gene matches. The germline V gene has CDR1 SGHDT and CDR2 YYEEEE. Seattle patients were enrolled while actively infected and followed longitudinally. Measured with immunoSEQ multiplex PCR; TCRdb has only the in-frame clones, and not every one. The sample has 200,000 or so clones; around nine tenths are singletons. The chain combines TRBV5-6 with TRBJ2-1; TRBD2 matches at 11 bases. The sample consisted of peripheral blood. This clonotype was sampled from a man in his fifties with COVID-19, enrolled during active disease. CDR3 region: CASSRALAGGSYNEQFF. The CDR3 DNA reads TGTGCCAGCAGCCGGGCCCTAGCGGGAGGCTCCTACAATGAGCAGTTCTTC.